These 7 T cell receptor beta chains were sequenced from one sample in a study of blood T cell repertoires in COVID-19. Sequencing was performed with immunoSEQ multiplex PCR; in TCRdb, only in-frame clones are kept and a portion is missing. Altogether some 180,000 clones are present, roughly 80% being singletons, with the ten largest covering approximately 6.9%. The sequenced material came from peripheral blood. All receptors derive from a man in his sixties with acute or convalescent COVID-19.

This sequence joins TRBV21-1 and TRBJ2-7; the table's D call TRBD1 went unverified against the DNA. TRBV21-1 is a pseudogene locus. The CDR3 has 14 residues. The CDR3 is CASSHRDRGYEQYF. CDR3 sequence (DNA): TGTGCCAGCAGCCACCGGGACAGGGGGTACGAGCAGTACTTC.

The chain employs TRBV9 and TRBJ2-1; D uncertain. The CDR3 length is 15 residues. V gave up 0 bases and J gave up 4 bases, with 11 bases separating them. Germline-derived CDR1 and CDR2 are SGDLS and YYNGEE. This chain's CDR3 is CASSVELLSYNEQFF. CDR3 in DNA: TGTGCCAGCAGCGTAGAGCTGCTCTCATACAATGAGCAGTTCTTC.

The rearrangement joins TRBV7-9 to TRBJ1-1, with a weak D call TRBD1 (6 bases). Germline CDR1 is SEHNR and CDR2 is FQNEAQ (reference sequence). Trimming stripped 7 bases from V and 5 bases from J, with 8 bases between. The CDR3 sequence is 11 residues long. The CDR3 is CASTGQTEAFF. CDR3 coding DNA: TGTGCCAGCACCGGACAGACTGAAGCTTTCTTT.

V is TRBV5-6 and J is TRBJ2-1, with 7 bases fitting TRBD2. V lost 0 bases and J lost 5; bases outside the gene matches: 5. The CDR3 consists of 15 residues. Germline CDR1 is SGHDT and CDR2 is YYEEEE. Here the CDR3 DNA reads TGTGCCAGCAGCTTGGCCGGGACTAACAACAATGAGCAGTTCTTC. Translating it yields CASSLAGTNNNEQFF.

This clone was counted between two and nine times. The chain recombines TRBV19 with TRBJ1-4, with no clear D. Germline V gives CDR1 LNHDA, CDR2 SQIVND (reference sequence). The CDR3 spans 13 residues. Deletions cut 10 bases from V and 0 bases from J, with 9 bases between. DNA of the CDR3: TGTGCCACCACACGTGCAACTAATGAAAAACTGTTTTTT. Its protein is CATTRATNEKLFF.

This chain's CDR3 is CASSIQGGSYEQYF. For the CDR3, the DNA is TGTGCCAGTAGTATACAAGGGGGCTCCTACGAGCAGTACTTC. The genes are TRBV19 and TRBJ2-7, with a possible D match to TRBD1 (6 bases). This CDR3 region has 14 residues. Trimming shortened V by 2 bases and J by 0 bases, and 8 bases separated the two germline ends. Germline assignment: CDR1 LNHDA and CDR2 SQIVND (reference sequence).

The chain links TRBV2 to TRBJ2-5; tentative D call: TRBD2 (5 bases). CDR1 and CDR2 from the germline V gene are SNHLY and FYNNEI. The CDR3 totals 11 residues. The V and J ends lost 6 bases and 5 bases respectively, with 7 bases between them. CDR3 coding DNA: TGTGCCAGCAGGGAGGAGGAGACCCAGTACTTC. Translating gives CASREEETQYF. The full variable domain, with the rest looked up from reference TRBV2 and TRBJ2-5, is EPEVTQTPSHQVTQMGQEVILRCVPISNHLYFYWYRQILGQKVEFLVSFYNNEISEKSEIFDDQFSVERPDGSNFTLKIRSTKLEDSAMYFCASREEETQYFGPGTRLLVL.